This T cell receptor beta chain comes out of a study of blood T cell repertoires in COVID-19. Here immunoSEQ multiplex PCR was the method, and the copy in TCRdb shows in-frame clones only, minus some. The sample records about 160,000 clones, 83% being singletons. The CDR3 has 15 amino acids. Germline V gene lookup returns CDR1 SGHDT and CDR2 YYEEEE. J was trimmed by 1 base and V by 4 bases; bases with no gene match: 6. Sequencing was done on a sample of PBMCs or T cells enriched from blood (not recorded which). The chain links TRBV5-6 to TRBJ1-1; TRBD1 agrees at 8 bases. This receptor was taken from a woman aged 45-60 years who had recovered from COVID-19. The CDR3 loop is CASSLGQGRNTEAFF. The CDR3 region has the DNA TGTGCCAGCAGCCTAGGACAGGGCCGGAACACTGAAGCTTTCTTT.